This TCR beta chain was profiled in a study of T-cell reconstitution after alpha-beta-depleted transplantation in children. Unique molecular identifiers were used in preparing the TCRbeta library. From the PCR reads, TCRdb called clonotypes with MiXCR, one entry per CDR3 protein. In the table there are 150,000 to 200,000 distinct CDR3 sequences, more than 12% of which are singletons. This clonotype came up many times. This CDR3 comprises 15 residues. The ends were cut back, 0 bases at V and 5 bases at J, with 14 bases in the middle. The germline V gene has CDR1 SGHRS and CDR2 YFSETQ. This chain links TRBV5-1 with TRBJ2-5; possible D gene TRBD2, 5 bases. The sample consisted of PBMCs from the stem cell graft donor, taken from the stem cell graft. The receptor's source is a human donor who donated a stem cell graft to a child with acute lymphoblastic leukemia. CDR3 in DNA: TGCGCCAGCAGCTTGGGCGTCCGGGATAGGGAGACCCAGTACTTC. Translating it yields CASSLGVRDRETQYF.